Listed here is a single T cell receptor (beta chain). The target antigen is unknown. The CDR3 contains 14 residues. The germline V and J ends were trimmed by 2 bases and 6 bases, with 14 bases remaining between them. CDR1 and CDR2 from the germline V gene are GTSNPN and SVGIG (reference sequence). This specimen belongs to a study of CD8+ T cells in alopecia areata. Study at large: Patients remained on tofacitinib for 6 to 18 months and then went 6 months without it.

Study conclusions and caveats: Lesional scalp displayed greater clonality than normal scalp, most notably in alopecia totalis/universalis. Scalp samples also yield sequences from resident alphabeta T cells of normal skin.

RNA extraction was followed by reverse transcription into cDNA, which acted as the sequencing template. Assay: immunoSEQ multiplex PCR; the TCRdb copy retains only in-frame clones and omits some. The sample lists 90,000 to 100,000 clones, around 45% occurring once. The chain employs TRBV30 and TRBJ2-1; D unresolved. This TCR was recovered from a human donor with alopecia areata. The sample consisted of CD4+ T cells sorted from blood. The CDR3 spells CAWSITLIANEQFF. For the CDR3, the DNA is TGTGCCTGGAGTATAACACTAATAGCCAATGAGCAGTTCTTC.